These 21 T cell receptor beta chains came from one sample sequenced in a study of shared clonotypes between healthy human individuals. Sequenced by immunoSEQ multiplex PCR; TCRdb stores in-frame clones only, minus some. The table records about 340,000 clones, around 79% of them present only once. The sample consisted of memory CD4+ T cells sorted from blood. The subset was: CD45RA-negative fraction. The receptors here all came from a man between 25 and 39 years old in good health.

In its sample, this clone was seen a few times. This rearrangement joins TRBV30 to TRBJ1-3; TRBD1 is a possible D gene (5 bases). Germline V CDR1 and CDR2: GTSNPN, SVGIG (reference sequence). The CDR3 extends over 16 amino acids. V lost 2 bases, J lost 2 bases, and 16 bases lay in between. CDR3 coding DNA: TGTGCCTGGAGTTCGTGGGGGGTCGGCGCTGGAAACACCATATATTTT. It codes for CAWSSWGVGAGNTIYF.

The chain joins TRBV6-4 to TRBJ1-2; possibly TRBD1 for D (5 bases). V dropped 6 bases and J dropped 6 bases, with 8 bases sitting between them. This CDR3 spans 11 amino acids. The germline CDR1 and CDR2 sequences are MRHNA and SNTAGT. CDR3 nucleotide sequence: TGTGCCAGCAGAGGAGGGGATGGCTACACCTTC. This gives the protein CASRGGDGYTF.

This rearrangement joins TRBV29-1 to TRBJ2-6, with D uncertain. Trimming took 8 bases from V and 1 from J, leaving 6 bases between them. Germline V gene sequence: CDR1 SQVTM, CDR2 ANQGSEA. This CDR3 comprises 12 residues. CDR3 in DNA: TGCAGCATCCTATCTGGGGCCAACGTCCTGACTTTC. It codes for CSILSGANVLTF.

This clone has only a few counts. The CDR3 reads CASSSGTGGTDTQYF. CDR3 in DNA: TGCGCCAGCAGCTCCGGGACAGGTGGCACAGATACGCAGTATTTT. The genes are TRBV5-1 and TRBJ2-3, with 8 bases identical to TRBD1. The trim removed 3 bases at V and 1 base at J, leaving 4 bases unmatched. Germline V CDR1 and CDR2: SGHRS, YFSETQ. This CDR3 has 15 residues.

The chain employs TRBV10-2 and TRBJ1-5; 7 nucleotides line up with TRBD1. CDR1 is WSHSY, CDR2 SAAADI, per germline. There are 13 residues in the CDR3. V trimming: 6 bases; J trimming: 4 bases; junction bases outside the gene matches: 3. CDR3 in DNA: TGCGCCAGCAGGGGGACAGCTAATCAGCCCCAGCATTTT. It specifies CASRGTANQPQHF.

The chain has TRBV7-6 and TRBJ1-5, with 7 nucleotides matching TRBD1. The CDR3 loop spans 16 amino acids. V dropped 1 base and J dropped 6; count of bases not matched to a gene: 9. Germline V lookup: CDR1 SGHVS, CDR2 FNYEAQ. The CDR3 DNA follows: TGTGCCAGCAGCTTAGATAGAGGGGGCGGGGGTCAGCCCCAGCATTTT. Amino acids: CASSLDRGGGGQPQHF.

The chain recombines TRBV25-1 with TRBJ2-7; D unresolved. Germline V lookup: CDR1 MGHDK, CDR2 SYGVNS. The CDR3 has 14 amino acids. V was cut by 6 bases and J by 0 bases, with 12 bases left in between. CDR3 DNA: TGTGCCAGCAGCCCGGACGGTCGCTCCTACGAGCAGTACTTC. The encoded protein is CASSPDGRSYEQYF.

The chain recombines TRBV5-1 with TRBJ2-2, with 7 bases lining up with TRBD2. From germline, CDR1 is SGHRS and CDR2 YFSETQ. The CDR3 runs to 14 residues. The J segment lost 0 bases and the V segment lost 5 bases, leaving 1 base of the junction unmatched. The DNA of the CDR3 is TGCGCCAGCAGGCGGGGGACGAACACCGGGGAGCTGTTTTTT. Encoded protein: CASRRGTNTGELFF.

In the case of this clone: Distinct nucleotide sequences in the sample also encode this CDR3. The V call is TRBV7-9, the J call TRBJ2-7, with D unresolved. This CDR3 is built from 12 residues. Trimming took 5 bases from V and 1 from J, leaving 6 bases between them. Looked up from germline, CDR1 is SEHNR and CDR2 is FQNEAQ (reference sequence). The CDR3 spells CASSPSSYEQYF. DNA for the CDR3: TGTGCCAGCAGCCCTTCATCCTACGAGCAGTACTTC. The complete variable domain, with remaining parts taken from reference TRBV7-9 and TRBJ2-7, reads DTGVSQNPRHKITKRGQNVTFRCDPISEHNRLYWYRQTLGQGPEFLTYFQNEAQLEKSRLLSDRFSAERPKGSFSTLEIQRTEQGDSAMYLCASSPSSYEQYFGPGTRLTVT.

The rearrangement links TRBV7-2 to TRBJ1-2; possible D gene TRBD1, 6 bases. From germline, CDR1 is SGHTA and CDR2 FQGNSA. The CDR3 sequence is 13 residues long. The V end lost 5 bases, the J end lost 6 bases, and 13 bases lay between the germline ends. DNA of the CDR3: TGTGCCAGCAGCCCCCAGAGGGGGAATGGCTACACCTTC. Its translation is CASSPQRGNGYTF.

This clone was observed once. The chain has TRBV28 and TRBJ2-3; 7 bases fit TRBD1. V shed 4 bases and J 3 bases; nucleotides not matched to a gene: 7. The CDR3 extends over 15 amino acids. CDR1 MDHEN and CDR2 SYDVKM come from the germline V gene. This chain's CDR3 is CASSSDRELTDTQYF. The CDR3 bases are TGTGCCAGCAGTTCCGACAGGGAATTGACAGATACGCAGTATTTT.

This chain joins TRBV2 and TRBJ1-2, with D possibly TRBD1 on 5 matching bases. The CDR3 sequence is 13 residues long. CDR1 and CDR2 from the germline V gene are SNHLY and FYNNEI. V lost 1 base and J lost 8, with 11 bases in between. The CDR3 region is CASSEGDGWGYTF. CDR3 DNA: TGTGCCAGCAGTGAAGGGGACGGATGGGGCTACACCTTC.

The chain joins TRBV29-1 to TRBJ2-7; D is unclear. The germline CDR1 and CDR2 sequences are SQVTM and ANQGSEA. CDR3 size: 11 residues. Trimming left V 0 bases short and J 3 bases short, with 3 bases between. CDR3 DNA sequence: TGCAGCGTTGAAGAAGTCTACGAGCAGTACTTC. The encoded protein is CSVEEVYEQYF.

The chain joins TRBV19 to TRBJ2-2; 10 positions match TRBD1. This CDR3 is 13 amino acids long. Germline CDR1 and CDR2: LNHDA and SQIVND (reference sequence). The V segment lost 9 bases and the J segment 4 bases; nucleotides outside the gene matches: 2. CDR3 nucleotide sequence: TGTGCCAGCGACAGGGGGCGCACCGGGGAGCTGTTTTTT. Its protein product is CASDRGRTGELFF. The full variable domain, with the rest looked up from reference TRBV19 and TRBJ2-2, is DGGITQSPKYLFRKEGQNVTLSCEQNLNHDAMYWYRQDPGQGLRLIYYSQIVNDFQKGDIAEGYSVSREKKESFPLTVTSAQKNPTAFYLCASDRGRTGELFFGEGSRLTVL.

This chain connects TRBV28 to TRBJ1-1; the D is unclear. The CDR3 sequence is 14 residues long. Between the trimmed V and J ends, which lost 3 bases and 0 bases, there was a span of 8 bases. The germline gives CDR1 MDHEN, CDR2 SYDVKM. The CDR3 spells CASSFGLLNTEAFF. The CDR3 DNA is TGTGCCAGCAGTTTTGGGTTGTTGAACACTGAAGCTTTCTTT.

The V gene is TRBV5-1, the J gene TRBJ2-1; possible D gene TRBD2, 7 bases. Germline CDR1 is SGHRS and CDR2 is YFSETQ. CDR3 size: 14 residues. V was shortened by 3 bases and J by 8 bases, with 15 bases between the two germline ends. The CDR3 DNA is TGCGCCAGCAGCTGGGGGGGCAGGGGAGATGAGCAGTTCTTC. Translated, it gives CASSWGGRGDEQFF.

This chain joins TRBV5-1 and TRBJ1-1; no clear D gene. Trimming removed 1 base from V and 5 bases from J, with 15 bases in between. The length of the CDR3 is 15 residues. Germline CDR1 SGHRS, CDR2 YFSETQ. The CDR3 DNA reads TGCGCCAGCAGCTTGAGAGCCGGATATGGGACTGAAGCTTTCTTT. Protein sequence: CASSLRAGYGTEAFF.

J is TRBJ1-2 and V is TRBV28; possible D gene TRBD1, 6 bases. Trimming took 7 bases from V and 7 from J, leaving 13 bases between them. The germline CDR1 and CDR2 sequences are MDHEN and SYDVKM. This CDR3 is built from 12 residues. CDR3: CASTWGAGGYTF. The DNA for the CDR3 is TGTGCCAGCACTTGGGGGGCCGGTGGCTACACCTTC.

The chain is built from TRBV5-1 and TRBJ2-1; 13 bases are shared with TRBD2. From germline, CDR1 is SGHRS and CDR2 YFSETQ. CDR3 length: 16 amino acids. Trimming cost V 3 bases and J 7 bases; bases outside gene matches: 7. CDR3: CASSSTPGLAGNEQFF. The CDR3 DNA reads TGCGCCAGCAGCTCTACCCCGGGACTAGCGGGAAATGAGCAGTTCTTC. Complete variable domain (other parts from reference TRBV5-1 and TRBJ2-1): KAGVTQTPRYLIKTRGQQVTLSCSPISGHRSVSWYQQTPGQGLQFLFEYFSETQRNKGNFPGRFSGRQFSNSRSEMNVSTLELGDSALYLCASSSTPGLAGNEQFFGPGTRLTVL.

This clone was recorded at least ten times. The chain employs TRBV19 and TRBJ2-7; 12 bases fit TRBD2. The V segment lost 5 bases and the J segment 2 bases; nucleotides outside the gene matches: 10. The CDR3 length is 17 residues. The germline gives CDR1 LNHDA, CDR2 SQIVND (reference sequence). In nucleotides, the CDR3 is TGTGCCAGTAGTTCCCAGGCACGACTAGCGGGAGCCTACGAGCAGTACTTC. Its translation is CASSSQARLAGAYEQYF.

CDR3 sequence: CASSAGTEYGNTIYF. CDR3 nucleotide sequence: TGTGCCAGCAGCGCGGGGACAGAGTACGGAAACACCATATATTTT. This chain connects TRBV5-4 to TRBJ1-3; TRBD1 aligns across 7 bases. This CDR3 is built from 15 residues. Germline V gene data show CDR1 as SGHNT and CDR2 as YYREEE (reference sequence). J lost 4 bases, V lost 4 bases, and 8 bases had no gene match.